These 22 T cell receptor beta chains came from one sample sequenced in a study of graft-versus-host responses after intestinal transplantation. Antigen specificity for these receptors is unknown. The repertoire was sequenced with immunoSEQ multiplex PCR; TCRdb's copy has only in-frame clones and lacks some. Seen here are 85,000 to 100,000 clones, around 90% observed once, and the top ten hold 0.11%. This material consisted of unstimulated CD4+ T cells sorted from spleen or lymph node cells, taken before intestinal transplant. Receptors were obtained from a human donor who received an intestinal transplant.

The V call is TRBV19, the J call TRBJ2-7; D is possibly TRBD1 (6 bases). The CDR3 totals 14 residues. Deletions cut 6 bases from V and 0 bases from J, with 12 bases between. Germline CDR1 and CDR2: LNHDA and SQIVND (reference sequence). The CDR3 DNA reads TGTGCCAGTAGCCGACAGGTGACCTCCTACGAGCAGTACTTC. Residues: CASSRQVTSYEQYF.

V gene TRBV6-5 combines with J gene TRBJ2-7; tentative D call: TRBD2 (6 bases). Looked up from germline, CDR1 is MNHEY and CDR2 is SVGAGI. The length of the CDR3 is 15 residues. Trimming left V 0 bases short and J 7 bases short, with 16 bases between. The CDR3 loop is CASSYSGGRAGEQYF. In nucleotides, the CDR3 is TGTGCCAGCAGTTACTCTGGAGGCAGGGCGGGGGAGCAGTACTTC.

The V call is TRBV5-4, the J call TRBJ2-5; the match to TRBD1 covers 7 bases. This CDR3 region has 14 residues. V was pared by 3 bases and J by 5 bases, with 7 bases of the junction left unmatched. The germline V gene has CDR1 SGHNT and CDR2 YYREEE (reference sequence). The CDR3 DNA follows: TGTGCCAGCAGCTACGACAGGGCGTCGGAGACCCAGTACTTC. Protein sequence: CASSYDRASETQYF. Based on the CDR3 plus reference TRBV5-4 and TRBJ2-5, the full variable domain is ETGVTQSPTHLIKTRGQQVTLRCSSQSGHNTVSWYQQALGQGPQFIFQYYREEENGRGNFPPRFSGLQFPNYSSELNVNALELDDSALYLCASSYDRASETQYFGPGTRLLVL.

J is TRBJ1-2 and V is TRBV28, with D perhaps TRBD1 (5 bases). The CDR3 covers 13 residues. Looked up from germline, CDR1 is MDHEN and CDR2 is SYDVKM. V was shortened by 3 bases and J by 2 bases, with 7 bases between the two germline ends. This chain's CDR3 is CASSFGQNYGYTF. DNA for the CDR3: TGTGCCAGCAGTTTCGGACAAAACTATGGCTACACCTTC.

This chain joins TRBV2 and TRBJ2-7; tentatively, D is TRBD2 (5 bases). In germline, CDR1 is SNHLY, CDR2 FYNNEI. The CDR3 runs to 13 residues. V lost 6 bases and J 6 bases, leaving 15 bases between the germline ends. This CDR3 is CASRDGLLVEQYF. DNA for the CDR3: TGTGCCAGCAGGGACGGACTCCTCGTCGAGCAGTACTTC.

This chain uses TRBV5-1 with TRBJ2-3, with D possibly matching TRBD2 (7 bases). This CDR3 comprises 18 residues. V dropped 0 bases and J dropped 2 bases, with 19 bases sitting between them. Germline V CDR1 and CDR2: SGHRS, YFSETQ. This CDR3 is CASSLGAGGGGNTDTQYF. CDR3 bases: TGCGCCAGCAGCTTGGGGGCGGGTGGCGGGGGCAACACAGATACGCAGTATTTT.

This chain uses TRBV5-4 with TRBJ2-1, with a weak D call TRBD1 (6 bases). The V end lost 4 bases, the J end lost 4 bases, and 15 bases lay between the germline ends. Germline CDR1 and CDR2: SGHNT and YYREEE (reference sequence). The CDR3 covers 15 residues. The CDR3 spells CASSPSKDSYNEQFF. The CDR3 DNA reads TGTGCCAGCAGCCCCTCCAAGGACAGTTACAATGAGCAGTTCTTC.

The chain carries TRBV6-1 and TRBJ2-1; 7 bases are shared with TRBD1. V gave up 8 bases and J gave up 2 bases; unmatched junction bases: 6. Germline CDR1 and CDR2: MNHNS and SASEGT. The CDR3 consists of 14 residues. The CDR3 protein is CASGSQGTYNEQFF. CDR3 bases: TGTGCCAGCGGATCACAGGGGACCTACAATGAGCAGTTCTTC.

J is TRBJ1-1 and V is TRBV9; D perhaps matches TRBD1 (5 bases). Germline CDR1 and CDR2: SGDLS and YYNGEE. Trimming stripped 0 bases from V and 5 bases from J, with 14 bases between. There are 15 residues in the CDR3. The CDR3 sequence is CASSVGGVTGTEAFF. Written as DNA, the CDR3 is TGTGCCAGCAGCGTAGGGGGGGTTACCGGGACTGAAGCTTTCTTT. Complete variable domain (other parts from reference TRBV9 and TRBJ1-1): DSGVTQTPKHLITATGQRVTLRCSPRSGDLSVYWYQQSLDQGLQFLIQYYNGEERAKGNILERFSAQQFPDLHSELNLSSLELGDSALYFCASSVGGVTGTEAFFGQGTRLTVV.

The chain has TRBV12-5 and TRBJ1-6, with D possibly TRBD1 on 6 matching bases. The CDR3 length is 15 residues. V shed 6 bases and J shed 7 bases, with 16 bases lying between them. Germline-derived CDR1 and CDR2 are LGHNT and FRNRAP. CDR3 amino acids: CASGQAGAWNSPLHF. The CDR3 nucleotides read TGTGCTAGTGGCCAAGCAGGGGCCTGGAATTCACCCCTCCACTTT. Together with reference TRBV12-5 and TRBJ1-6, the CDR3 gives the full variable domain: DARVTQTPRHKVTEMGQEVTMRCQPILGHNTVFWYRQTMMQGLELLAYFRNRAPLDDSGMPKDRFSAEMPDATLATLKIQPSEPRDSAVYFCASGQAGAWNSPLHFGNGTRLTVT.

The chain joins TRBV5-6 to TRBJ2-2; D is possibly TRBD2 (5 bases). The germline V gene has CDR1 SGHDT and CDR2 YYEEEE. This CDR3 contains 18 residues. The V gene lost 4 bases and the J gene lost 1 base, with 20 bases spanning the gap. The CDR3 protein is CASSRGGSRSRNTGELFF. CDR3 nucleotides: TGTGCCAGCAGCCGAGGAGGCTCTCGGTCGCGGAACACCGGGGAGCTGTTTTTT.

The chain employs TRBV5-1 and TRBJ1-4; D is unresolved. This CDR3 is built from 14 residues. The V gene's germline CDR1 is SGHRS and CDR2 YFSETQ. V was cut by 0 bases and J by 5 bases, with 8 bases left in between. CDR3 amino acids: CASSLEMRNEKLFF. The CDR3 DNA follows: TGCGCCAGCAGCTTGGAGATGAGGAATGAAAAACTGTTTTTT.

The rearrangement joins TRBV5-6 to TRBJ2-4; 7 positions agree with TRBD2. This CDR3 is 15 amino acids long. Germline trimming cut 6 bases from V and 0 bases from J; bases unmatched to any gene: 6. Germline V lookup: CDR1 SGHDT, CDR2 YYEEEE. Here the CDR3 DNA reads TGTGCCAGCATGGGGCTAGCGGTAGCCAAAAACATTCAGTACTTC. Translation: CASMGLAVAKNIQYF.

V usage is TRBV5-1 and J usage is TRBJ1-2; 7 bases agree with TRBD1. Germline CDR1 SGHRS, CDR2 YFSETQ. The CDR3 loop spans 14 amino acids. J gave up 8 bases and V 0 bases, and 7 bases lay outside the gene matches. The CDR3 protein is CASSLADRSGGYTF. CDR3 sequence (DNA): TGCGCCAGCAGCTTGGCGGACAGGTCGGGAGGCTACACCTTC.

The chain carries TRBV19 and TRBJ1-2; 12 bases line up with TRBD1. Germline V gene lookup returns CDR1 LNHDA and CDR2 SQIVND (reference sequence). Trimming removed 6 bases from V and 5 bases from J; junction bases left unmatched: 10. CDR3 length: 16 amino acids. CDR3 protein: CASRIPGQGALYGYTF. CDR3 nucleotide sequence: TGTGCCAGTAGAATTCCGGGACAGGGGGCTTTGTATGGCTACACCTTC.

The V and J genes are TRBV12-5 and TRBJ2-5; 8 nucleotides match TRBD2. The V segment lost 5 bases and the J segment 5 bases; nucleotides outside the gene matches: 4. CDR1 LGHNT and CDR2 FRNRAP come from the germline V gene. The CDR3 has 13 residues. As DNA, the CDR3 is TGTGCTAGTGGTCTGGGACTAGTGGAGACCCAGTACTTC. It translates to CASGLGLVETQYF.

The CDR3 here is CAISGQGWSYGYTF. In DNA form, the CDR3 reads TGTGCCATCAGTGGACAGGGTTGGTCCTATGGCTACACCTTC. This rearrangement joins TRBV10-3 to TRBJ1-2, with 7 positions matching TRBD1. The CDR3 length is 14 residues. V lost 4 bases to trimming and J lost 4 bases; unmatched junction nucleotides: 6. Looked up from germline, CDR1 is ENHRY and CDR2 is SYGVKD.

This CDR3 reads CANQGDNGGEQYF. The DNA for the CDR3 is TGTGCCAATCAGGGGGACAATGGGGGAGAGCAGTACTTC. The chain recombines TRBV10-3 with TRBJ2-7; 7 bases are shared with TRBD1. The length of the CDR3 is 13 residues. Trimming at V came to 10 bases and at J to 7 bases, leaving 13 bases not matched to a gene. In germline, CDR1 is ENHRY, CDR2 SYGVKD.

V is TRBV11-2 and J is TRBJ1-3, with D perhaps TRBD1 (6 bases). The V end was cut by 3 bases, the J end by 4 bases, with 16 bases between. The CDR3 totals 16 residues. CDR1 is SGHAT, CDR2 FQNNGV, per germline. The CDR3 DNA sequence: TGTGCCAGCAGCTTCGGGCAGGGGTCGTCCGGAAACACCATATATTTT. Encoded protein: CASSFGQGSSGNTIYF.

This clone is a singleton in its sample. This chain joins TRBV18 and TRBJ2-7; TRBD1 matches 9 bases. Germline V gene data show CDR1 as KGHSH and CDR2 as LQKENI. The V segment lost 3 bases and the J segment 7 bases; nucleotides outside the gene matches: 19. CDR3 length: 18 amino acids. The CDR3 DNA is TGTGCCAGCTCACCGCGTACCGGTTTCGGGGACAGGGTAAGGGAGCAGTACTTC. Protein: CASSPRTGFGDRVREQYF.

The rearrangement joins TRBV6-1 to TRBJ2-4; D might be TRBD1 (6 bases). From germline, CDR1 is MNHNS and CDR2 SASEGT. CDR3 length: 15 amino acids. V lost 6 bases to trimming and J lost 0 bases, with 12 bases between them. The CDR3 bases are TGTGCCAGCAGGGGACACGGCCTAGCCAAAAACATTCAGTACTTC. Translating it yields CASRGHGLAKNIQYF.

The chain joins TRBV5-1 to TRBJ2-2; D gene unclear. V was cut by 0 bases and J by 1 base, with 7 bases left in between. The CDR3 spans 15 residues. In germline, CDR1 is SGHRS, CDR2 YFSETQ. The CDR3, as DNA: TGCGCCAGCAGCTTGGACTCCCTGAACACCGGGGAGCTGTTTTTT. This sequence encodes CASSLDSLNTGELFF.